The 31 T cell receptor beta chains reported below all come from one sample, sequenced in a study of early T cells in non-severe SARS-CoV-2 infection. TCRdb fed the 5' RACE reads into MiXCR, producing one record per CDR3 protein. The repertoire includes some 30,000 distinct CDR3 sequences, about 4.2% of them detected once, and 9.5% to 13% sits in the top ten. The source material was whole blood. These receptor sequences come from an adult who was a healthcare worker with PCR-confirmed SARS-CoV-2 infection or an uninfected control (not recorded which).

V and J are TRBV2 and TRBJ1-5; a weak D match, TRBD1 (6 bases). The CDR3 sequence is 14 residues long. Trimming pared 5 bases from V and 3 bases from J, leaving 11 bases between. Germline loops: CDR1 SNHLY, CDR2 FYNNEI. In DNA, the CDR3 is TGTGCCAGCAGTTGGGACATTACCAATCAGCCCCAGCATTTT. It yields the protein CASSWDITNQPQHF.

This clonotype has ten or more counts. V and J are TRBV6-5 and TRBJ1-3, with D uncertain. CDR1 MNHEY and CDR2 SVGAGI come from the germline V gene. The length of the CDR3 is 15 residues. V was pared by 0 bases and J by 1 base, with 7 bases between. CDR3 nucleotide sequence: TGTGCCAGCAGTTACTCAGAGGGATCTGGAAACACCATATATTTT. Protein: CASSYSEGSGNTIYF.

This clonotype was detected ten times or more. The gene calls are TRBV10-2 and TRBJ2-7, with D possibly called TRBD1 or TRBD2 (6 bases each). Between the trimmed V and J ends, which lost 5 bases and 0 bases, there was a span of 14 bases. This CDR3 spans 15 amino acids. Germline V lookup: CDR1 WSHSY, CDR2 SAAADI. CDR3 sequence: CASSYGGSGSYEQYF. CDR3 nucleotides: TGCGCCAGCAGTTACGGGGGCTCGGGCTCCTACGAGCAGTACTTC.

As DNA, the CDR3 is TGTGCCTGGAGTTTGGGGATAACGGGGGAGCAGTACTTC. Translating gives CAWSLGITGEQYF. The chain couples TRBV30 to TRBJ2-7; D possibly corresponds to TRBD2 (5 bases). The germline V gene has CDR1 GTSNPN and CDR2 SVGIG (reference sequence). Deletions cut 2 bases from V and 7 bases from J, with 15 bases between. This CDR3 spans 13 amino acids.

This clonotype was counted ten times or more. The rearrangement links TRBV12-3 or TRBV12-4 to TRBJ1-1, with D possibly TRBD1 on 5 matching bases. The V and J ends lost 5 bases and 6 bases respectively, with 16 bases between them. This CDR3 region has 14 residues. The CDR3 DNA sequence: TGTGCCAGCAGTCGTGACCCCCGAGGGGCTGAAGCTTTCTTT. Protein: CASSRDPRGAEAFF.

This clonotype was seen at least ten times. CDR3 sequence reads: CSVTNTGELFF. Here the CDR3 DNA reads TGCAGCGTCACGAACACCGGGGAGCTGTTTTTT. This chain connects TRBV29-1 to TRBJ2-2, with D unclear. Germline CDR1 SQVTM, CDR2 ANQGSEA. V shed 6 bases and J shed 0 bases, with 2 bases lying between them. The length of the CDR3 is 11 residues.

This clonotype was counted at least ten times. The chain links TRBV7-8 to TRBJ2-7; D may match TRBD1 or TRBD2 (6 bases each). Germline values: CDR1 SGHVS, CDR2 FQNEAQ. CDR3 length: 15 residues. Trimming took off 5 bases at V and 6 bases at J, with 20 bases between the two ends. CDR3 DNA: TGTGCCAGCAGCCAAAGGCGGGACACCGTTTCCGAGCAGTACTTC. It codes for CASSQRRDTVSEQYF.

The sample holds many counts of this clonotype. The chain joins TRBV7-3 to TRBJ1-1; D unresolved. CDR3 length: 13 residues. Trimming pared 1 base from V and 1 base from J, leaving 4 bases between. From germline, CDR1 is SGHTA and CDR2 FQGTGA. CDR3 in DNA: TGTGCCAGCAGCTTAATCGCGAACACTGAAGCTTTCTTT. Its translation: CASSLIANTEAFF.

This clonotype was counted at least ten times. V and J are TRBV11-2 and TRBJ1-1, with D perhaps TRBD1 (5 bases). V lost 2 bases to trimming and J lost 3 bases, with 13 bases between them. Germline V gene sequence: CDR1 SGHAT, CDR2 FQNNGV. This CDR3 is built from 15 residues. The CDR3 here is CASSLLWPGHTEAFF. CDR3 nucleotides: TGTGCCAGCAGCTTATTGTGGCCAGGGCACACTGAAGCTTTCTTT.

The chain joins TRBV5-1 to TRBJ2-1, with 12 nucleotides matching TRBD2. CDR3 length: 17 amino acids. Losses at the gene ends were 0 bases for V and 6 bases for J; bases not matched to a gene: 7. From germline, CDR1 is SGHRS and CDR2 YFSETQ. The CDR3 protein is CASSLGISSGRANEQFF. CDR3 DNA sequence: TGCGCCAGCAGCTTGGGTATTTCTAGCGGGAGGGCCAATGAGCAGTTCTTC. Supplemented by reference TRBV5-1 and TRBJ2-1, the full variable domain reads KAGVTQTPRYLIKTRGQQVTLSCSPISGHRSVSWYQQTPGQGLQFLFEYFSETQRNKGNFPGRFSGRQFSNSRSEMNVSTLELGDSALYLCASSLGISSGRANEQFFGPGTRLTVL.

This clonotype was seen many times. V usage is TRBV10-3 and J usage is TRBJ2-7; D possibly corresponds to TRBD1 (6 bases). There are 15 residues in the CDR3. Germline CDR1 reads ENHRY; CDR2 reads SYGVKD. The V and J ends lost 2 bases and 0 bases respectively, with 11 bases between them. As DNA, the CDR3 is TGTGCCATCAGTGAGGACAGGCGCTCCTCCTACGAGCAGTACTTC. Translated, it gives CAISEDRRSSYEQYF.

This clonotype was observed many times. J is TRBJ2-3 and V is TRBV9, with D possibly matching TRBD1 (5 bases). CDR3 length equals 15 residues. V was cut by 0 bases and J by 0 bases, with 8 bases left in between. In germline, CDR1 is SGDLS, CDR2 YYNGEE. The CDR3 DNA reads TGTGCCAGCAGCGTAGGGCAGGGAAGCACAGATACGCAGTATTTT. Protein: CASSVGQGSTDTQYF.

This clonotype was detected a few times. The DNA for the CDR3 is TGTGCCACAAAAACTGACAGGGAGACAGATACGCAGTATTTT. The encoded protein is CATKTDRETDTQYF. The chain joins TRBV15 to TRBJ2-3, with 7 nucleotides matching TRBD1. The ends lost 9 bases at V and 3 bases at J; junction bases unmatched: 9. The germline CDR1 and CDR2 sequences are LNHNV and YYDKDF (reference sequence). The CDR3 has 14 residues.

V and J are TRBV7-2 and TRBJ2-5, with D unclear. CDR1 and CDR2 from the germline V gene are SGHTA and FQGNSA. Trimming stripped 4 bases from V and 4 bases from J, with 16 bases between. This CDR3 spans 15 amino acids. The chain's CDR3 is CASSSLSRKRETQYF. CDR3 in DNA: TGTGCCAGCAGCTCCCTGTCGCGAAAGAGAGAGACCCAGTACTTC.

This clonotype was counted at least ten times. The chain carries TRBV11-3 and TRBJ1-1; D call uncertain. This CDR3 region has 13 residues. Germline CDR1 is SGHNT and CDR2 is YENEEA. The V and J ends lost 8 bases and 3 bases respectively, with 13 bases between them. CDR3: CASGLLRDTEAFF. In DNA form, the CDR3 reads TGTGCCAGCGGCCTCCTGAGGGACACTGAAGCTTTCTTT. The full variable domain, its missing parts supplied by reference TRBV11-3 and TRBJ1-1, is EAGVVQSPRYKIIEKKQPVAFWCNPISGHNTLYWYLQNLGQGPELLIRYENEEAVDDSQLPKDRFSAERLKGVDSTLKIQPAELGDSAVYLCASGLLRDTEAFFGQGTRLTVV.

This clonotype was seen repeatedly, ten times or more. The genes are TRBV11-2 and TRBJ2-7; a weak D match, TRBD2 (6 bases). Germline V gene data show CDR1 as SGHAT and CDR2 as FQNNGV. V was shortened by 10 bases and J by 5 bases, with 12 bases between the two germline ends. CDR3 size: 11 residues. CDR3 nucleotides: TGTGCCACCGGGGGAGGCCACGAGCAGTACTTC. Protein product: CATGGGHEQYF.

This clonotype has a count of ten or more. The CDR3 DNA reads TGTGCCAGCAGTTTACGACGGAGTGATTCACCCCTCCACTTT. It translates to CASSLRRSDSPLHF. The chain combines TRBV27 with TRBJ1-6; D is unresolved. The CDR3 sequence is 14 residues long. Trimming took off 2 bases at V and 8 bases at J, with 10 bases between the two ends. Germline V CDR1 and CDR2: MNHEY, SMNVEV (reference sequence).

This clonotype has ten or more counts. V usage is TRBV4-2 and J usage is TRBJ1-6; D not certain. The CDR3 sequence is 15 residues long. The germline V and J ends were trimmed by 0 bases and 6 bases, with 9 bases remaining between them. The germline V gene has CDR1 LGHNA and CDR2 YNFKEQ. The CDR3 reads CASSQDPRANSPLHF. CDR3 nucleotides: TGTGCCAGCAGCCAAGATCCTAGAGCTAATTCACCCCTCCACTTT.

This clonotype was recorded at least ten times. The J gene is TRBJ1-1, the V gene TRBV18, with D hard to call. This CDR3 has 14 residues. Deletions cut 0 bases from V and 1 base from J, with 6 bases between. Looked up from germline, CDR1 is KGHSH and CDR2 is LQKENI. This chain's CDR3 is CASSPPRENTEAFF. In DNA form, the CDR3 reads TGTGCCAGCTCACCACCCCGGGAGAACACTGAAGCTTTCTTT.

This clonotype was recorded many times. V and J are TRBV7-9 and TRBJ2-7; D not certain. Trimming cost V 5 bases and J 2 bases, with 7 bases left between them. CDR1 is SEHNR and CDR2 is FQNEAQ in the germline V gene (reference sequence). CDR3 size: 12 residues. The chain's CDR3 is CASSPDTYEQYF. For the CDR3, the DNA is TGTGCCAGCAGCCCAGACACCTACGAGCAGTACTTC.

The V call is TRBV3-1, the J call TRBJ2-7; TRBD1 matches at 7 bases. Unmatched junction bases numbered 1, after V lost 2 bases and J lost 3 bases. This CDR3 spans 13 amino acids. Germline V lookup: CDR1 LGHDT, CDR2 YNNKEL (reference sequence). CDR3 coding DNA: TGTGCCAGCAGCCAACGGGACAGCTACGAGCAGTACTTC. This gives the protein CASSQRDSYEQYF.

The rearrangement links TRBV5-1 to TRBJ2-2; a weak D match, TRBD1 (6 bases). The CDR3 length is 15 residues. The V gene's germline CDR1 is SGHRS and CDR2 YFSETQ. V lost 4 bases to trimming and J lost 2 bases, with 12 bases between them. The CDR3 is CASSPGQSNTGELFF. The CDR3 region has the DNA TGCGCCAGCAGCCCAGGACAGAGTAACACCGGGGAGCTGTTTTTT.

In this sample, this clonotype turned up a few times. CDR3 in DNA: TGTGCCAGCGGTGGGGAGCGGGTGGGATCGAGCGAGCAGTACTTC. Protein: CASGGERVGSSEQYF. The genes are TRBV9 and TRBJ2-7; TRBD2 might be the D (6 bases). Germline lookup yields CDR1 SGDLS and CDR2 YYNGEE. The CDR3 sequence is 15 residues long. With 7 bases removed from V and 6 bases from J, the gap between germline ends came to 23 bases.

This clonotype was picked up one time. A clone one base away is much larger, so this may be a read error. J is TRBJ2-7 and V is TRBV5-1; maybe TRBD2 (5 bases). Germline assignment: CDR1 SGHRS and CDR2 YFSETQ. The V gene lost 1 base and the J gene lost 3 bases, with 11 bases spanning the gap. The CDR3 runs 14 residues. DNA of the CDR3: TGCGCCAGCAGCTTGACCAACCGGGGCTACGAGCAGTACTTC. This gives the protein CASSLTNRGYEQYF.

This clonotype occurred a few times. J is TRBJ2-1 and V is TRBV11-3, with 9 bases fitting TRBD1. This CDR3 is 15 amino acids long. CDR1 is SGHNT and CDR2 is YENEEA in the germline V gene. V lost 5 bases to trimming and J lost 5 bases; unmatched junction nucleotides: 7. CDR3 in DNA: TGTGCCAGCAGCCAACGACAGGGGGTCGACAATGAGCAGTTCTTC. Amino acid sequence: CASSQRQGVDNEQFF.

This clonotype was seen ten or more times. J is TRBJ1-3 and V is TRBV30; perhaps TRBD1 as D (6 bases). V shed 2 bases and J shed 0 bases, with 11 bases lying between them. Germline V CDR1 and CDR2: GTSNPN, SVGIG (reference sequence). This CDR3 comprises 15 residues. CDR3 sequence (DNA): TGTGCCTGGAGTCGACAGGATTCCTCTGGAAACACCATATATTTT. Its protein is CAWSRQDSSGNTIYF. Based on the CDR3 plus reference TRBV30 and TRBJ1-3, the full variable domain is SQTIHQWPATLVQPVGSPLSLECTVEGTSNPNLYWYRQAAGRGLQLLFYSVGIGQISSEVPQNLSASRPQDRQFILSSKKLLLSDSGFYLCAWSRQDSSGNTIYFGEGSWLTVV.

This clonotype came up many times. The CDR3 reads CASSQGQGVSGNTIYF. CDR3 bases: TGTGCCAGCAGCCAGGGACAGGGGGTCTCTGGAAACACCATATATTTT. The V and J genes are TRBV3-1 and TRBJ1-3; TRBD1 agrees at 11 bases. From germline, CDR1 is LGHDT and CDR2 YNNKEL (reference sequence). Trimming at V came to 3 bases and at J to 0 bases, leaving 1 base not matched to a gene. This CDR3 comprises 16 residues.

This clonotype is termed medium-sized (0.01 to 0.1%). This sequence joins TRBV18 and TRBJ1-1; no firm D call. There are 14 residues in the CDR3. Germline V CDR1 and CDR2: KGHSH, LQKENI. Trimming pared 3 bases from V and 4 bases from J, leaving 12 bases between. For the CDR3, the DNA is TGTGCCAGCTCACCGGACGGGCCGGGCACTGAAGCTTTCTTT. Encoded protein: CASSPDGPGTEAFF.

This clonotype was counted ten times or more. This chain links TRBV11-3 with TRBJ1-1, with unresolved D. Germline V gene sequence: CDR1 SGHNT, CDR2 YENEEA. V shed 1 base and J shed 3 bases, with 9 bases lying between them. The CDR3 contains 14 residues. The CDR3 sequence is CASSLGEYDTEAFF. The DNA for the CDR3 is TGTGCCAGCAGCTTAGGAGAGTATGACACTGAAGCTTTCTTT.

This clonotype was observed a handful of times. The V call is TRBV4-1, the J call TRBJ2-5, with D maybe TRBD1 (6 bases). The CDR3 spans 14 residues. Germline V gene data show CDR1 as MGHRA and CDR2 as YSYEKL. V was clipped by 5 bases and J by 1 base, with 11 bases between them. The CDR3 DNA is TGCGCCAGCAGCTTTACAGGGCTCCAAGAGACCCAGTACTTC. This codes for CASSFTGLQETQYF.

This clonotype was recorded at least ten times. The chain is built from TRBV7-8 and TRBJ2-5; 7 nucleotides align to TRBD1. The length of the CDR3 is 16 residues. The germline V gene has CDR1 SGHVS and CDR2 FQNEAQ. The V segment lost 5 bases and the J segment 5 bases; nucleotides outside the gene matches: 14. CDR3 nucleotides: TGTGCCAGCAGCGGGATGTCCGGGACAGCTGACGAGACCCAGTACTTC. Translated: CASSGMSGTADETQYF.